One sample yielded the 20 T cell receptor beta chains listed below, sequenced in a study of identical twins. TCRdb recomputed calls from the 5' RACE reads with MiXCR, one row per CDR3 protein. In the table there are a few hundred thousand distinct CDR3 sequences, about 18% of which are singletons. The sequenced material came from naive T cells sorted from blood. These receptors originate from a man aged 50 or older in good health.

The CDR3 reads CASSKWDRSTIETQYF. CDR3 sequence (DNA): TGTGCCAGCAGCAAATGGGACAGGAGTACTATAGAGACCCAGTACTTC. The V and J genes are TRBV7-8 and TRBJ2-5, with 8 positions matching TRBD1. V lost 5 bases and J lost 4; bases outside the gene matches: 12. CDR1 is SGHVS, CDR2 FQNEAQ, per germline. The CDR3 contains 16 residues.

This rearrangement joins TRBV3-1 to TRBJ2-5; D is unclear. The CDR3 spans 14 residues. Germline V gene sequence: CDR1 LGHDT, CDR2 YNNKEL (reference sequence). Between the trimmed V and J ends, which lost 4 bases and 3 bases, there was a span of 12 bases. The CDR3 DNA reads TGTGCCAGCAGCCTCCTCCTTCGGAAAGAGACCCAGTACTTC. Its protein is CASSLLLRKETQYF.

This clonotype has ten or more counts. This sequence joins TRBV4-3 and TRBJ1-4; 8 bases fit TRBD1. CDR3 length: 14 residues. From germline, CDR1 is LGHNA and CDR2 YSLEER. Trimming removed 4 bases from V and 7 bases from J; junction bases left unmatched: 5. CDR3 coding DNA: TGCGCCAGCAGCCTCTCAGGGGGCGGTGAAAAACTGTTTTTT. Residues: CASSLSGGGEKLFF.

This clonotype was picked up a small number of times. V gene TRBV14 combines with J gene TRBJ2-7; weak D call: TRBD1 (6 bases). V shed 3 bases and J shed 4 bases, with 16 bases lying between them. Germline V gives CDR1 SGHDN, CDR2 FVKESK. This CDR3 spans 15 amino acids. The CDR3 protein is CASSQTQGPSYEQYF. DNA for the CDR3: TGTGCCAGCAGCCAGACTCAGGGGCCTTCGTACGAGCAGTACTTC.

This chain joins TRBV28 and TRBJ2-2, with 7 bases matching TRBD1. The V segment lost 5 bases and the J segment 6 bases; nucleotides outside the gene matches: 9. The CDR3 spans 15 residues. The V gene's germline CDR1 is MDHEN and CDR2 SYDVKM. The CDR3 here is CASSPGQVGSGELFF. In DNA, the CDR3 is TGTGCCAGCAGTCCCGGACAGGTGGGATCCGGGGAGCTGTTTTTT. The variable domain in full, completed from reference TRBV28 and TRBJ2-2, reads DVKVTQSSRYLVKRTGEKVFLECVQDMDHENMFWYRQDPGLGLRLIYFSYDVKMKEKGDIPEGYSVSREKKERFSLILESASTNQTSMYLCASSPGQVGSGELFFGEGSRLTVL.

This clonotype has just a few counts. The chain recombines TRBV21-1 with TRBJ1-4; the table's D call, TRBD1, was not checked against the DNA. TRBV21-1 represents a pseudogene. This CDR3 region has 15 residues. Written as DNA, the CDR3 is TGTGCCAGCAGCAAGGGGAGGGGCGCAAGTGAAAAACTGTTTTTT. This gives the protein CASSKGRGASEKLFF.

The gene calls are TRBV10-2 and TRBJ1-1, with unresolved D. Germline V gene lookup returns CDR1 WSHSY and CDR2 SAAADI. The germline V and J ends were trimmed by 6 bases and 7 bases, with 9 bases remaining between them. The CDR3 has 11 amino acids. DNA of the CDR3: TGCGCCAGCAGCGGACGTCTTGAAGCTTTCTTT. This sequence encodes CASSGRLEAFF.

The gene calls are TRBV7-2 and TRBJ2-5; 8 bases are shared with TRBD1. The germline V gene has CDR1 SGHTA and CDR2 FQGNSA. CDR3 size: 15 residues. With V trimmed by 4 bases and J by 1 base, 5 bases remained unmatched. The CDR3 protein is CASSWGQAPQETQYF. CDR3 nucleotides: TGTGCCAGCAGCTGGGGACAGGCCCCCCAAGAGACCCAGTACTTC.

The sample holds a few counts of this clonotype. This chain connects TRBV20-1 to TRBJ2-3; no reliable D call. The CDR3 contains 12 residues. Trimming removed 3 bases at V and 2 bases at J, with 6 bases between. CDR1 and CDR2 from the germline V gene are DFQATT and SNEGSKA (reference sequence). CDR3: CSARVVTDTQYF. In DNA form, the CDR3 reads TGCAGTGCTAGGGTCGTCACAGATACGCAGTATTTT.

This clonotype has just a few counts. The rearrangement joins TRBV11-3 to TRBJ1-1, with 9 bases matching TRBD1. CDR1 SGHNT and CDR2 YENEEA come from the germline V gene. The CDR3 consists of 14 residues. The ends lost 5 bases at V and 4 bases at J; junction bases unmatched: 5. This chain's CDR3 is CASSTGQGSTEAFF. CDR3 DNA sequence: TGTGCCAGCAGCACGGGACAGGGTAGCACTGAAGCTTTCTTT.

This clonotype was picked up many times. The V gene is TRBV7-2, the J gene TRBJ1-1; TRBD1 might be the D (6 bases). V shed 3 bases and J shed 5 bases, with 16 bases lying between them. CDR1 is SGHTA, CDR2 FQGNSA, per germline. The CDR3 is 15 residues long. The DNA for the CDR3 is TGTGCCAGCAGCTTGACCCAGGGAGGGGGGACTGAAGCTTTCTTT. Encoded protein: CASSLTQGGGTEAFF.

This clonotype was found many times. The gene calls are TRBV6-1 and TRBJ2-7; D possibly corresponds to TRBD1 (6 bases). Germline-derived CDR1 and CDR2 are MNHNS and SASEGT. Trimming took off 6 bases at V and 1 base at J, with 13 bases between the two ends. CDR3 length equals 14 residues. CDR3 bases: TGTGCCAGCAGACCGGGACATGAATCCTACGAGCAGTACTTC. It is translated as CASRPGHESYEQYF.

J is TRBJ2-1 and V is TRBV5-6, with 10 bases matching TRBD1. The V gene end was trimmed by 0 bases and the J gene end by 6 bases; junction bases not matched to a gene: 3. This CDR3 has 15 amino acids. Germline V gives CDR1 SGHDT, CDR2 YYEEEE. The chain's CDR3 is CASSLEGQGFNEQFF. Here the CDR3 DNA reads TGTGCCAGCAGCTTGGAGGGACAGGGGTTCAATGAGCAGTTCTTC.

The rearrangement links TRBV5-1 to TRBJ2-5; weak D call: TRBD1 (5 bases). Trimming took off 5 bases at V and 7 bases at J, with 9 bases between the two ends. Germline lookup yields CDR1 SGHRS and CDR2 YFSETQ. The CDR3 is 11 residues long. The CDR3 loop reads CASRVQGTQYF. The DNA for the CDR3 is TGCGCCAGCAGAGTCCAGGGGACCCAGTACTTC.

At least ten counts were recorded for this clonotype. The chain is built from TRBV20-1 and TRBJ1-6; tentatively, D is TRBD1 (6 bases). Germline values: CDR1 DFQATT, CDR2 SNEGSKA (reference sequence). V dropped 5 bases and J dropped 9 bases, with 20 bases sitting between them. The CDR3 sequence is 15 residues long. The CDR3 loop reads CSAGGLKRHGSPLHF. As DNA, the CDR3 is TGCAGTGCTGGGGGCCTGAAGCGGCATGGTTCACCCCTCCACTTT.

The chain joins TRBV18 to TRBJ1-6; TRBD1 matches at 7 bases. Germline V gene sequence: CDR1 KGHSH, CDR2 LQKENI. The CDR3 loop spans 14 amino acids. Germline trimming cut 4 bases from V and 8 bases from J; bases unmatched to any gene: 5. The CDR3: CASSLRQGDSPLHF. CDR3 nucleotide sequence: TGTGCCAGCTCACTAAGACAGGGTGATTCACCCCTCCACTTT.

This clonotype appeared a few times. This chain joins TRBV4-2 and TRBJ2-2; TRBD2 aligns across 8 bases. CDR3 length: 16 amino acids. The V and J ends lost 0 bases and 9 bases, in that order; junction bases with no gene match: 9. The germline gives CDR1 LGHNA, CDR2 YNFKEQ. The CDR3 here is CASSQDTQRGSRELFF. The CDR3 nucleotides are TGTGCCAGCAGCCAAGATACCCAGCGGGGGTCACGGGAGCTGTTTTTT.

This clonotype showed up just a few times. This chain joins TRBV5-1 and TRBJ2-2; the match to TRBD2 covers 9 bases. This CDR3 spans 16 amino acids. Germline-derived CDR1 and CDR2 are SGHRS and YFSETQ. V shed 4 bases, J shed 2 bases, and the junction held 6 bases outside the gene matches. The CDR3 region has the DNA TGCGCCAGCAGCACCGGGACTAGCCGAAACACCGGGGAGCTGTTTTTT. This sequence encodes CASSTGTSRNTGELFF.

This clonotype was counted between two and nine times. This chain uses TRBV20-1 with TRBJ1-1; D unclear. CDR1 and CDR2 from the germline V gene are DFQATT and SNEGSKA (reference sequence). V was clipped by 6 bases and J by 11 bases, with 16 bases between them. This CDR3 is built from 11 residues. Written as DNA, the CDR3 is TGCAGTGCCGAAGAGGCGCTTGAGGCTTTCTTT. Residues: CSAEEALEAFF.

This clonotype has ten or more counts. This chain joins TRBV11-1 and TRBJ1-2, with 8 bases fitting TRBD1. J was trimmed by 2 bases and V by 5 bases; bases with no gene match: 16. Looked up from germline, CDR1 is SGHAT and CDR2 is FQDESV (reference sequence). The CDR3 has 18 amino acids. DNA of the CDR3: TGTGCCAGCAGCCCGATGTTGGACAGGGAATTTAAGAACTATGGCTACACCTTC. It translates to CASSPMLDREFKNYGYTF.